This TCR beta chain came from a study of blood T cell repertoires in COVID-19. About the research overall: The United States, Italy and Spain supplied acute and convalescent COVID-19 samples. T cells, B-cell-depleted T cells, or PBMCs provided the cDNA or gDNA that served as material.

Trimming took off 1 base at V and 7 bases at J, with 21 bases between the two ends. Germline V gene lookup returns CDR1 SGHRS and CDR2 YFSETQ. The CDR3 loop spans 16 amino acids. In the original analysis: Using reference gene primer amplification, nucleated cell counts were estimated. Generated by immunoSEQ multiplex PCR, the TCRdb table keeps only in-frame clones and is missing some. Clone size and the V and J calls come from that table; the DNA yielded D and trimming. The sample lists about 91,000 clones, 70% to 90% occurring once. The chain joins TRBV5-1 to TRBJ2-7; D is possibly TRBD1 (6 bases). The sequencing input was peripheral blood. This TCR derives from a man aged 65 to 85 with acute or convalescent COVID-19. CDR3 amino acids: CASSLYSGGRGGEQYF. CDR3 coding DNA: TGCGCCAGCAGCTTGTATTCGGGCGGCAGGGGCGGAGAGCAGTACTTC.